This T cell receptor beta chain comes out of a study of blood T cell repertoires in COVID-19. Study-level background: Donors in the United States, Italy and Spain gave samples during acute or convalescent COVID-19.

This CDR3 comprises 13 residues. The germline CDR1 and CDR2 sequences are SGHAT and FQDESV (reference sequence). The V gene lost 5 bases and the J gene lost 6 bases, with 11 bases spanning the gap. TCRdb keeps only in-frame clones here, not all; method: immunoSEQ multiplex PCR. Of around 100,000 clones listed, roughly 79% are singletons. Sequencing input: peripheral blood. The receptor comes from a woman in her 70s with acute or convalescent COVID-19. The rearrangement uses TRBV11-1 and TRBJ2-1, with D maybe TRBD2 (6 bases). The DNA for the CDR3 is TGTGCCAGCAGCGGCCGACTAGGCAATGAGCAGTTCTTC. Translation gives CASSGRLGNEQFF.